These 32 T cell receptor beta chains share one sample of origin, sequenced in a study of T cell changes during pregnancy in multiple sclerosis. Repertoires were generated with immunoSEQ multiplex PCR, while TCRdb's copy carries only in-frame clones and drops some. In the table there are around 88,000 clones, around 92% of which are singletons. Sequencing was performed on peripheral blood, taken in the first trimester of pregnancy. These receptors were taken from a female donor with multiple sclerosis, enrolled in a pregnancy study.

The chain joins TRBV29-1 to TRBJ2-5, with D maybe TRBD2 (6 bases). Germline lookup yields CDR1 SQVTM and CDR2 ANQGSEA. Trimming left V 7 bases short and J 1 base short, with 16 bases between. The CDR3 is 14 amino acids. Here the CDR3 DNA reads TGCAGCGGTAGTGGGGGACTGCTCCAAGAGACCCAGTACTTC. Amino acid sequence: CSGSGGLLQETQYF.

The chain couples TRBV19 to TRBJ2-7; 7 nucleotides align to TRBD1. J lost 3 bases, V lost 5 bases, and 7 bases had no gene match. This CDR3 is built from 14 residues. Germline CDR1 reads LNHDA; CDR2 reads SQIVND (reference sequence). The CDR3 reads CASSPGQLRYEQYF. The CDR3 DNA reads as TGTGCCAGTAGTCCGGGACAGCTCCGCTACGAGCAGTACTTC.

The rearrangement joins TRBV7-8 to TRBJ1-1, with D perhaps matching TRBD1 (5 bases). This CDR3 region has 15 residues. The germline V and J ends were trimmed by 5 bases and 1 base, with 14 bases remaining between them. CDR1 SGHVS and CDR2 FQNEAQ come from the germline V gene. CDR3 in amino acids: CASSTRQHKNTEAFF. CDR3 bases: TGTGCCAGCAGCACCCGACAGCATAAGAACACTGAAGCTTTCTTT.

V is TRBV7-8 and J is TRBJ1-5; D might be TRBD1 (5 bases). V was shortened by 5 bases and J by 5 bases, with 13 bases between the two germline ends. Germline V gene data show CDR1 as SGHVS and CDR2 as FQNEAQ. The length of the CDR3 is 14 residues. The CDR3 DNA is TGTGCCAGCAGCCTAGAGGGGTTAGATCAGCCCCAGCATTTT. Protein: CASSLEGLDQPQHF. Combining the CDR3 with reference TRBV7-8 and TRBJ1-5 gives the whole variable domain GAGVSQSPRYKVAKRGQDVALRCDPISGHVSLFWYQQALGQGPEFLTYFQNEAQLDKSGLPSDRFFAERPEGSVSTLKIQRTQQEDSAVYLCASSLEGLDQPQHFGDGTRLSIL.

This sequence joins TRBV6-1 and TRBJ2-7, with D perhaps matching TRBD2 (6 bases). CDR3 length: 15 amino acids. Germline CDR1 MNHNS, CDR2 SASEGT. V gave up 7 bases and J gave up 0 bases, with 16 bases separating them. CDR3 sequence reads: CASTFTRGSSYEQYF. The CDR3 DNA reads TGTGCCAGCACCTTTACACGGGGGAGCTCCTACGAGCAGTACTTC.

The chain employs TRBV29-1 and TRBJ2-1, with 9 bases fitting TRBD2. After removal of 4 bases from V and 8 bases from J, the junction contained 12 bases not matched to a gene. CDR1 and CDR2 (germline): SQVTM, ANQGSEA. The CDR3 is 15 residues long. CDR3 DNA: TGCAGCGTTGCCGTAGCGGGAGCCGTCTTCGATGAGCAGTTCTTC. This codes for CSVAVAGAVFDEQFF.

The chain has TRBV6-6 and TRBJ1-2; maybe TRBD1 (5 bases). Trimming removed 8 bases at V and 3 bases at J, with 10 bases between. The CDR3 is made up of 12 amino acids. Per germline, CDR1 MNHNY and CDR2 SVGAGI (reference sequence). CDR3 nucleotides: TGTGCCAGCTACCCAGGGTACTATGGCTACACCTTC. The encoded protein is CASYPGYYGYTF.

The V gene is TRBV7-9, the J gene TRBJ2-5; 10 bases line up with TRBD1. The junction had 5 bases not matched to a gene; V was cut back by 5 bases and J by 5 bases. Germline CDR1 is SEHNR and CDR2 is FQNEAQ (reference sequence). This CDR3 is 14 amino acids long. CDR3 nucleotides: TGTGCCAGCAGCCGGGACAGGGGAGGGGAGACCCAGTACTTC. The encoded protein is CASSRDRGGETQYF.

The chain couples TRBV28 to TRBJ1-1, with D possibly being TRBD1 (6 bases). The CDR3 is made up of 14 amino acids. Between the trimmed V and J ends, which lost 2 bases and 1 base, there was a span of 8 bases. The germline V gene encodes CDR1 MDHEN and CDR2 SYDVKM. CDR3 nucleotides: TGTGCCAGCAGTTTACTGGACAGGAACACTGAAGCTTTCTTT. This gives the protein CASSLLDRNTEAFF.

This sequence joins TRBV2 and TRBJ2-3; 11 positions match TRBD2. V lost 6 bases, J lost 5 bases, and 7 bases stayed unmatched. CDR1 is SNHLY and CDR2 is FYNNEI in the germline V gene. CDR3 length equals 15 residues. CDR3 coding DNA: TGTGCCAGCAGCGTCACTAGCGGGAGTGGAGATACGCAGTATTTT. This codes for CASSVTSGSGDTQYF.

The gene calls are TRBV7-8 and TRBJ2-5, with no clear D. The CDR3 has 11 residues. Germline CDR1 SGHVS, CDR2 FQNEAQ. V was trimmed by 5 bases and J by 5 bases, leaving 6 bases between them. CDR3 residues: CASSPRETQYF. In nucleotides, the CDR3 is TGTGCCAGCAGCCCGAGGGAGACCCAGTACTTC. Looking up the rest from reference TRBV7-8 and TRBJ2-5 gives the full variable domain: GAGVSQSPRYKVAKRGQDVALRCDPISGHVSLFWYQQALGQGPEFLTYFQNEAQLDKSGLPSDRFFAERPEGSVSTLKIQRTQQEDSAVYLCASSPRETQYFGPGTRLLVL.

The rearrangement links TRBV6-5 to TRBJ2-1, with 7 positions matching TRBD1. Germline V CDR1 and CDR2: MNHEY, SVGAGI. The V segment lost 9 bases and the J segment 5 bases; nucleotides outside the gene matches: 10. This CDR3 has 14 residues. Here the CDR3 DNA reads TGTGCCAGTAACCGGGACAGCGCCAACAATGAGCAGTTCTTC. It is translated as CASNRDSANNEQFF.

V usage is TRBV10-2 and J usage is TRBJ2-1; 8 bases map to TRBD2. V shed 11 bases and J 2 bases; nucleotides not matched to a gene: 8. The CDR3 covers 14 residues. CDR1 is WSHSY, CDR2 SAAADI, per germline. The CDR3 DNA reads TGCGCCTCCGGCCATAGCGGGGCCTACAATGAGCAGTTCTTC. This codes for CASGHSGAYNEQFF.

The chain couples TRBV5-1 to TRBJ2-1, with 7 nucleotides matching TRBD2. CDR3 length equals 16 residues. V shed 0 bases, J shed 2 bases, and the junction held 5 bases outside the gene matches. Germline CDR1 is SGHRS and CDR2 is YFSETQ. In nucleotides, the CDR3 is TGCGCCAGCAGCTTGGAGACAGCGGGGACCTACAATGAGCAGTTCTTC. Translating gives CASSLETAGTYNEQFF. Looking up the rest from reference TRBV5-1 and TRBJ2-1 gives the full variable domain: KAGVTQTPRYLIKTRGQQVTLSCSPISGHRSVSWYQQTPGQGLQFLFEYFSETQRNKGNFPGRFSGRQFSNSRSEMNVSTLELGDSALYLCASSLETAGTYNEQFFGPGTRLTVL.

CDR3 loop: CASSLSGASTDTQYF. The CDR3 DNA is TGTGCCAGCAGCCTCAGCGGTGCTAGCACAGATACGCAGTATTTT. The rearrangement links TRBV28 to TRBJ2-3, with a weak D call TRBD2 (5 bases). The germline CDR1 and CDR2 sequences are MDHEN and SYDVKM. The CDR3 has 15 amino acids. Between the trimmed V and J ends, which lost 6 bases and 0 bases, there was a span of 13 bases.

The chain carries TRBV19 and TRBJ2-1; a weak D match, TRBD2 (5 bases). Germline V gene data show CDR1 as LNHDA and CDR2 as SQIVND (reference sequence). The CDR3 is 13 amino acids. Between the trimmed V and J ends, which lost 2 bases and 5 bases, there was a span of 7 bases. The CDR3 loop reads CASSITRDNEQFF. Here the CDR3 DNA reads TGTGCCAGTAGTATAACTAGGGACAATGAGCAGTTCTTC. Together with reference TRBV19 and TRBJ2-1, the CDR3 gives the full variable domain: DGGITQSPKYLFRKEGQNVTLSCEQNLNHDAMYWYRQDPGQGLRLIYYSQIVNDFQKGDIAEGYSVSREKKESFPLTVTSAQKNPTAFYLCASSITRDNEQFFGPGTRLTVL.

The rearrangement joins TRBV18 to TRBJ2-5; 7 nucleotides match TRBD1. J gave up 3 bases and V 4 bases, and 8 bases lay outside the gene matches. The CDR3 length is 15 residues. Per germline, CDR1 KGHSH and CDR2 LQKENI. CDR3 sequence (DNA): TGTGCCAGCTCACGGGAAACAGGGGAGAAAGAGACCCAGTACTTC. Its protein is CASSRETGEKETQYF.

V usage is TRBV9 and J usage is TRBJ2-7; D is possibly TRBD2 (7 bases). The CDR3 has 15 amino acids. Trimming removed 0 bases at V and 5 bases at J, with 15 bases between. The V gene's germline CDR1 is SGDLS and CDR2 YYNGEE. DNA for the CDR3: TGTGCCAGCAGCGTAGTGGGGGGGCGCGACCACGAGCAGTACTTC. Protein sequence: CASSVVGGRDHEQYF.

The CDR3 DNA reads as TGTGCCAGCAGCTTAGGGGGACAGGGCCGTTATGGCTACACCTTC. Translation: CASSLGGQGRYGYTF. The chain couples TRBV7-9 to TRBJ1-2, with 9 bases matching TRBD1. The length of the CDR3 is 15 residues. Germline V gene sequence: CDR1 SEHNR, CDR2 FQNEAQ (reference sequence). V trimming: 1 base; J trimming: 5 bases; junction bases outside the gene matches: 5.

This clone was observed a single time. The chain uses TRBV6-5 and TRBJ1-1; 7 bases line up with TRBD1. This CDR3 has 14 amino acids. V was clipped by 7 bases and J by 0 bases; unmatched bases: 5. Germline V gene sequence: CDR1 MNHEY, CDR2 SVGAGI. The CDR3, as DNA: TGTGCCAGCACTCGGGACAGATTGAACACTGAAGCTTTCTTT. Its protein product is CASTRDRLNTEAFF.

The chain links TRBV10-3 to TRBJ2-7; tentative D call: TRBD1 (6 bases). Germline lookup yields CDR1 ENHRY and CDR2 SYGVKD. Trimming removed 3 bases at V and 6 bases at J, with 9 bases between. The CDR3 is 12 residues long. CDR3 residues: CAISDQGLEQYF. In nucleotides, the CDR3 is TGTGCCATCAGTGACCAGGGGCTCGAGCAGTACTTC.

A single count supports this clone. CDR3 sequence (DNA): TGTGCCAGCAGCCCGGTCGGGGGGACCCCAGATACGCAGTATTTT. Translation: CASSPVGGTPDTQYF. V and J are TRBV7-9 and TRBJ2-3, with TRBD2 matching over 7 bases. Germline V CDR1 and CDR2: SEHNR, FQNEAQ (reference sequence). V lost 5 bases and J lost 4; bases outside the gene matches: 9. The CDR3 is 15 residues long.

Only one count was recorded for this clone. This chain's CDR3 is CASSSSTSGVQETQYF. CDR3 DNA: TGTGCCAGCAGCTCGTCGACTAGCGGGGTTCAAGAGACCCAGTACTTC. This sequence joins TRBV7-2 and TRBJ2-5; 11 nucleotides align to TRBD2. The V gene end was trimmed by 4 bases and the J gene end by 2 bases; junction bases not matched to a gene: 6. The CDR3 has 16 amino acids. From germline, CDR1 is SGHTA and CDR2 FQGNSA.

In its sample, this clone was seen once. CDR3: CATSKPGTSGSVGRDTQYF. The CDR3 DNA is TGTGCCACCAGCAAACCCGGGACTAGCGGGAGCGTAGGAAGAGATACGCAGTATTTT. V usage is TRBV15 and J usage is TRBJ2-3; TRBD2 aligns across 14 bases. The CDR3 extends over 19 amino acids. CDR1 is LNHNV and CDR2 is YYDKDF in the germline V gene (reference sequence). The ends lost 4 bases at V and 5 bases at J; junction bases unmatched: 14.

This clone was observed a single time. The V and J genes are TRBV7-9 and TRBJ1-4, with D uncertain. Germline V gene data show CDR1 as SEHNR and CDR2 as FQNEAQ (reference sequence). V was pared by 10 bases and J by 7 bases, with 7 bases between. The CDR3 spans 10 residues. As DNA, the CDR3 is TGTGCCACCTCGGGTGAAAAACTGTTTTTT. Amino acids: CATSGEKLFF.

This chain connects TRBV5-6 to TRBJ2-4, with TRBD1 as a possible D gene (5 bases). CDR3 length: 15 residues. V shed 4 bases and J shed 0 bases, with 11 bases lying between them. Germline-derived CDR1 and CDR2 are SGHDT and YYEEEE. CDR3 in amino acids: CASSLRELAKNIQYF. The CDR3 DNA reads TGTGCCAGCAGCCTCAGGGAACTAGCCAAAAACATTCAGTACTTC.

The V gene is TRBV7-9, the J gene TRBJ2-7; a possible D gene is TRBD2 (5 bases). This CDR3 region has 14 residues. Germline CDR1 reads SEHNR; CDR2 reads FQNEAQ (reference sequence). Trimming took 5 bases from V and 2 from J, leaving 13 bases between them. The CDR3 is CASSPRDHPYEQYF. The CDR3 nucleotides are TGTGCCAGCAGCCCACGGGATCACCCCTACGAGCAGTACTTC.

In DNA form, the CDR3 reads TGTGCCAGCAGCTTGGCGACAGGGGTAGGCTACACCTTC. Translation: CASSLATGVGYTF. The gene calls are TRBV5-5 and TRBJ1-2; 8 nucleotides line up with TRBD1. Looked up from germline, CDR1 is SGHKS and CDR2 is YYEKEE (reference sequence). There are 13 residues in the CDR3. Trimming at V came to 0 bases and at J to 8 bases, leaving 3 bases not matched to a gene.

The V gene is TRBV6-1, the J gene TRBJ2-7; 10 positions match TRBD1. The CDR3 length is 13 residues. V lost 9 bases to trimming and J lost 4 bases; unmatched junction nucleotides: 6. Germline CDR1 is MNHNS and CDR2 is SASEGT. CDR3 residues: CASSGTGVYEQYF. Here the CDR3 DNA reads TGTGCCAGTTCCGGGACAGGGGTTTACGAGCAGTACTTC.

The chain employs TRBV5-1 and TRBJ2-1; possible D gene TRBD2, 6 bases. The CDR3 consists of 15 residues. Germline values: CDR1 SGHRS, CDR2 YFSETQ. The V end was cut by 0 bases, the J end by 0 bases, with 7 bases between. The CDR3 sequence: CASSLVGGSYNEQFF. The CDR3 DNA is TGCGCCAGCAGCTTGGTCGGGGGCTCCTACAATGAGCAGTTCTTC. Drawing the rest from reference TRBV5-1 and TRBJ2-1, the complete variable domain is KAGVTQTPRYLIKTRGQQVTLSCSPISGHRSVSWYQQTPGQGLQFLFEYFSETQRNKGNFPGRFSGRQFSNSRSEMNVSTLELGDSALYLCASSLVGGSYNEQFFGPGTRLTVL.

V and J are TRBV6-5 and TRBJ2-2, with 7 positions matching TRBD1. The CDR3 contains 13 residues. Germline CDR1 and CDR2: MNHEY and SVGAGI. V trimming: 6 bases; J trimming: 7 bases; junction bases outside the gene matches: 5. The CDR3 spells CASRRGRGGELFF. As DNA, the CDR3 is TGTGCCAGCAGGAGGGGGCGCGGCGGGGAGCTGTTTTTT.

The chain has TRBV4-3 and TRBJ2-3; no firm D call. This CDR3 has 13 amino acids. V lost 0 bases to trimming and J lost 1 base, with 2 bases between them. Germline lookup yields CDR1 LGHNA and CDR2 YSLEER. The CDR3 DNA reads TGCGCCAGCAGCCAAGACGGCACAGATACGCAGTATTTT. Residues: CASSQDGTDTQYF.